This entry concerns a single T cell receptor (beta chain). Its antigen is currently not known. No much larger clone exists at a distance of one base, and base qualities are not known. TCRbeta CDR3 regions were amplified from genomic DNA using the immunoSEQ Assay, a bias-controlled multiplex PCR. Processing in the source paper ran as follows. Within the assay, amplification of reference gene primers was used to estimate how many nucleated cells each sample contained. Sequence reads were collapsed and filtered to measure the absolute abundance of every unique TCRbeta CDR3 rearrangement. Productive Simpson clonality was computed per sample as the square root of Simpson's diversity index over productive rearrangements. TCRdb limited this immuneACCESS table to in-frame rearrangements with V and J called. A share of clones is missing; checked studies link under half to unresolved V genes, and the rest is unexplained. D and trimming come from the DNA, and the V and J calls and clone size come from that table. The sample table records over 300,000 clones; roughly 89% of these occur just once. Together, the top ten hold around 6.3% of the sample.

Collaborating institutions collected whole blood in K2EDTA tubes following their own protocols. Collaborator samples were shipped for TCRbeta analysis as frozen whole blood, isolated PBMCs, or DNA extracted from either sample type. This record belongs to a study of blood T cell repertoires in COVID-19 (TCRdb year 2020). As for the study more broadly: Samples from collaborators originated in the United States, Italy and Spain and spanned both the acute and convalescent phases of COVID-19. The material from the prospective study consisted of cDNA or gDNA derived from T cells, B-cell-depleted T cells, or PBMCs. Subjects who had been exposed to COVID-19, were actively infected with it, or had recovered from it provided the deeply sampled blood TCRbeta repertoires that made up the dataset. The repertoires were released in a freely available public database intended as a resource for research on the immune response to SARS-CoV-2. The samples were drawn from two sources: the first 160 participants of the ongoing ImmuneRACE study, and 950 to 1,500 subjects contributed by 6 global collaborators. Nearly every sample came with metadata listing a de-identified subject ID, COVID-19 status, age in years and sex. HLA class I and class II types, where available, came from metadata supplied by the sample provider rather than from assay-based typing. The paper as a whole reports these results and caveats: The quantity of clinical and demographic metadata differed by source and by participant and was supplied without curation.

The CDR3 numbers 18 residues from cysteine through phenylalanine. The read is trimmed to its CDR3 DNA, 54 bases read in frame from base 1. Trimming leaves V shorter by 5 bases and J shorter by 2 bases, with the junction holding 14 bases beyond the gene matches. CDR1 and CDR2 (SGHRS, YFSETQ) derive from the germline V gene. Sequences were obtained from peripheral blood. The chain is encoded by TRBV5-1 joined to TRBJ2-5, and 11 junctional nucleotides match TRBD2. The sequence derives from a man younger than 30 with active or convalescent COVID-19. CDR3 region: CASRQTGRTSGPQETQYF. The DNA is as follows: TGCGCCAGCAGACAAACAGGGCGGACTAGCGGGCCTCAAGAGACCCAGTACTTC.